This T cell receptor beta chain was captured by sequencing in a study of blood T cell repertoires in COVID-19. Study as a whole: PBMCs, B-cell-depleted T cells, or T cells were the source of the cDNA or gDNA that made up the material.

Participants spanned ages about 18 to 95 years and resided in roughly 22 US areas. Participants reported their clinical history, and cohort assignment relied on those reports. Here immunoSEQ multiplex PCR was the method, and the copy in TCRdb shows in-frame clones only, minus some. The table shows 130,000 to 150,000 clones, with around 83% occurring only once. Germline CDR1 SGHRS, CDR2 YFSETQ. The trim removed 4 bases at V and 5 bases at J, leaving 4 bases unmatched. The CDR3 totals 14 residues. The TCR sequence derives from a man aged 45-65 years who had recovered from COVID-19. The J gene is TRBJ2-3, the V gene TRBV5-1; 10 positions match TRBD2. Material for sequencing was PBMCs or T cells enriched from blood (not recorded which). CDR3 nucleotide sequence: TGCGCCAGCAGCGGTAGCGGGGGGCAAGATACGCAGTATTTT. This sequence encodes CASSGSGGQDTQYF.